The entry below describes one T cell receptor beta chain. These data belong to a study of blood T cell repertoires in COVID-19. Across the study: The United States, Italy and Spain provided the acute and convalescent COVID-19 samples. PBMCs, B-cell-depleted T cells, or T cells were the source of the cDNA or gDNA that made up the material.

Unmatched junction bases numbered 16, after V lost 3 bases and J lost 1 base. The CDR3 extends over 20 amino acids. The V gene's germline CDR1 is KGHSH and CDR2 LQKENI. Original data processing: Reference gene primer amplification in the assay estimated nucleated cell counts. The assay was immunoSEQ multiplex PCR, and TCRdb's table has in-frame clones only and misses some. D and trimming were read from the DNA, whereas the V and J calls and clone size are those reported in that table. The table shows about 160,000 clones, with about 77% occurring only once. This receptor was obtained from a woman older than 75 with acute or convalescent COVID-19. The specimen sequenced was peripheral blood. This rearrangement joins TRBV18 to TRBJ2-4, with 9 positions matching TRBD1. The CDR3 is CASSPTLLRTGAQAKNIQYF. CDR3 bases: TGTGCCAGCTCACCTACCCTACTGCGGACAGGGGCGCAGGCCAAAAACATTCAGTACTTC.